This is a list of T cell receptor beta chains from one sample in a study of T cells in Graves' hyperthyroidism and ophthalmopathy. TCRdb reprocessed the multiplex PCR reads with MiXCR, giving one entry per CDR3 protein. The table includes approximately 400,000 distinct CDR3 sequences, roughly an eighth detected once. Sequencing used blood. These receptors originate from a man aged 45 to 65 with Graves' ophthalmopathy. CDR3s include the opening cysteine and the closing phenylalanine or tryptophan. The D gene is left open where the match is weak. Not every row has a clone size; where given, it reads once, few, many or a size class.

TRBD1,NA,TRBJ2-1,TRBV12-3/TRBV12-4,TGTGCCAGCAGTAGAGTGACAGGGGGCGCGAGTGATGAGCAGTTCTTC,CASSRVTGGASDEQFF
NA,few,TRBJ2-2,TRBV4-2,TGTGCCAGCACCCCCCGCCGGCAAAACACCGGGGAGCTGTTTTTT,CASTPRRQNTGELFF
NA,NA,TRBJ1-5,TRBV6-5,TGTGCCAGCAGTTATCTTATGGGATCGGGTCAGCCCCAGCATTTT,CASSYLMGSGQPQHF
TRBD2,many,TRBJ2-3,TRBV12-3/TRBV12-4,TGTGCCAGCAGAGTAGCGGGAGGACTCACAGATACGCAGTATTTT,CASRVAGGLTDTQYF
NA,once,TRBJ2-3,TRBV19,TGTGCCAGTAGCCTAGGACTCCGCACAGATACGCAGTATTTT,CASSLGLRTDTQYF
TRBD2,many,TRBJ2-3,TRBV24-1,TGTGCCACCAGTGAACTAGGACTAGCGGGAACAGATACGCAGTATTTT,CATSELGLAGTDTQYF
NA,many,TRBJ1-2,TRBV20-1,TGCAGTGCTAAGACAGGTCCGGGCTACACCTTC,CSAKTGPGYTF
TRBD2,many,TRBJ2-1,TRBV20-1,TGCAGTGCTAGAGTTACTAGCGGGTTCTACAATGAGCAGTTCTTC,CSARVTSGFYNEQFF
NA,few,TRBJ1-2,TRBV7-9,TGTGCCAGCAGCTCCTTGACACAAACCTATGGCTACACCTTC,CASSSLTQTYGYTF
TRBD2,many,TRBJ2-2,TRBV3-1,TGTGCCAGCAGCCTCGGGGGGGCGCGCACCGGGGAGCTGTTTTTT,CASSLGGARTGELFF
TRBD2,many,TRBJ2-1,TRBV5-1,TGCGCCAGCAGCTTGGAGCGGGGGTACAATGAGCAGTTCTTC,CASSLERGYNEQFF
TRBD1,many,TRBJ2-3,TRBV7-8,TGTGCCAGCAGTGGGGACAGGTCCCCATATACGCAGTATTTT,CASSGDRSPYTQYF
NA,many,TRBJ2-2,TRBV5-5,TGTGCCAGCAGCCCAAGCTGGACGGGAAACACCGGGGAGCTGTTTTTT,CASSPSWTGNTGELFF
NA,few,TRBJ2-2,TRBV10-1,TGCGCCAGCAGTGACGGCGGGGAGCTGTTTTTT,CASSDGGELFF
NA,many,TRBJ2-1,TRBV29-1,TGCAGCGTGCCCTCGGGAAGCACCTACAATGAGCAGTTCTTC,CSVPSGSTYNEQFF
NA,many,TRBJ2-7,TRBV28,TGTGCCAGCAGTTTTGGACCGACCACGGGCGAGCAGTACTTC,CASSFGPTTGEQYF
NA,many,TRBJ2-7,TRBV2,TGTGCCAGCAGTGAAGCTAGCGGCACATACGAGCAGTACTTC,CASSEASGTYEQYF
TRBD1,few,TRBJ2-7,TRBV7-8,TGTGCCAGCAGCTTAGTACCCGGACAGGGGGGTTACGAGCAGTACTTC,CASSLVPGQGGYEQYF
NA,many,TRBJ2-2,TRBV7-3,TGTGCCAGCAGCTCGGAGGGTAACACCGGGGAGCTGTTTTTT,CASSSEGNTGELFF
NA,NA,TRBJ2-1,TRBV20-1,TGCAGTGCTAAAACCAGGGCATCTTTTGGGCAGTTCTTC,CSAKTRASFGQFF
NA,many,TRBJ1-6,TRBV30,TGTGCCAGCGGATCGGAGGTAGCCTCACCCCTCCACTTT,CASGSEVASPLHF
NA,few,TRBJ2-3,TRBV28,TGTGCCAGCAGTTTAACGGGTGCCCATACGCAGTATTTT,CASSLTGAHTQYF
NA,many,TRBJ1-1,TRBV12-3/TRBV12-4,TGTGCCAGCAGTAGACAGGAGAACACTGAAGCTTTCTTT,CASSRQENTEAFF
TRBD1,many,TRBJ2-5,TRBV18,TGTGCCAGCTCACCACGGGACAGACCCCCGGGGACCCAGTACTTC,CASSPRDRPPGTQYF
TRBD2,many,TRBJ2-3,TRBV11-2,TGTGCCAGCAGTCGCGCGGGAGTCGGGGCAGATACGCAGTATTTT,CASSRAGVGADTQYF
TRBD1,few,TRBJ1-2,TRBV20-1,TGCAGTGCTAGACAACAGGGGTCGAAACCCGACTACACCTTC,CSARQQGSKPDYTF
NA,few,TRBJ1-1,TRBV29-1,TGCAGCGCCGGGCCAGGAATGAACACTGAAGCTTTCTTT,CSAGPGMNTEAFF
TRBD1,many,TRBJ2-7,TRBV11-2,TGTGCCAGCAGCTTGAACAGGGGCAACGAGCAGTACTTC,CASSLNRGNEQYF
NA,few,TRBJ2-1,TRBV2,TGTGCCAGCAGTGAAGCTCGATCGGGTGAGCAGTTCTTC,CASSEARSGEQFF
TRBD2,NA,TRBJ2-3,TRBV28,TGTGCCAGCAGCTCGGGAGGGCGGCTCACAGATACGCAGTATTTT,CASSSGGRLTDTQYF
NA,many,TRBJ2-2,TRBV5-1,TGCGCCAGCAGCTTGGACGGGAGCACCGGGGAGCTGTTTTTT,CASSLDGSTGELFF
TRBD1,many,TRBJ2-1,TRBV11-1,TGTGCCAGCAGCATGGACAGGGGATCCTACAATGAGCAGTTCTTC,CASSMDRGSYNEQFF
TRBD1,many,TRBJ2-7,TRBV6-1,TGTGCCAGCAGACAAGACAGGGGCAGGATCCCCAGCTCCTACGAGCAGTACTTC,CASRQDRGRIPSSYEQYF
TRBD2,many,TRBJ2-7,TRBV20-1,TGCAGTGCTGGGGGGACTAGCGGGAGCTCCTACGAGCAGTACTTC,CSAGGTSGSSYEQYF
NA,few,TRBJ1-2,TRBV19,TGTGCCAGTACGCGCCGGACAAGCGCCTATGGCTACACCTTC,CASTRRTSAYGYTF
NA,many,TRBJ2-3,TRBV18,TGTGCCAGCTCGACTACTCCCGGGACTGGCACAGATACGCAGTATTTT,CASSTTPGTGTDTQYF
TRBD1,NA,TRBJ2-7,TRBV6-1,TGTGCCAGCAGTGAGCCGGGACAGGGGTCGGGTAACGAGCAGTACTTC,CASSEPGQGSGNEQYF
TRBD2,many,TRBJ2-3,TRBV7-9,TGTGCCAGCAGCTTGATTCTGCGGGAGTGGGCAGATACGCAGTATTTT,CASSLILREWADTQYF
NA,many,TRBJ2-5,TRBV5-1,TGCGCCAGCAGCTTGAGCAGGAGCCAAGAGACCCAGTACTTC,CASSLSRSQETQYF
NA,NA,TRBJ2-7,TRBV18,TGTGCCAGCTCAGACAACCCCTCCCGCTACGAGCAGTACTTC,CASSDNPSRYEQYF
NA,many,TRBJ1-1,TRBV6-6,TGTGCCAGCAGTTACGCCAGGGACATGAGCACTGAAGCTTTCTTT,CASSYARDMSTEAFF
NA,many,TRBJ1-2,TRBV28,TGTGCCAGCAGTTCGGTTACAACAGGGACCTCCGGCTACACCTTC,CASSSVTTGTSGYTF
TRBD2,NA,TRBJ2-7,TRBV5-1,TGCGCCAGCAGCCCGGGGACTAGCTCAGTCTACGAGCAGTACTTC,CASSPGTSSVYEQYF
NA,few,TRBJ1-5,TRBV4-1,TGCGCCAGCAGCCAAGATACGGGAATCCTTCAGCCCCAGCATTTT,CASSQDTGILQPQHF
NA,NA,TRBJ2-2,TRBV20-1,TGCAGTGCTAGAGAAGGACCCGGGACCAGAACCGGGGAGCTGTTTTTT,CSAREGPGTRTGELFF